Below, 7 T cell receptor beta chains from the same sample are listed, as sequenced in a study of blood T cell repertoires in COVID-19. The repertoire was sequenced with immunoSEQ multiplex PCR; TCRdb's copy has only in-frame clones and lacks some. The sample records more than 140,000 clones, around 83% being singletons. The sequenced sample was peripheral blood. Receptors were obtained from a human donor in a cohort sampled during active COVID-19.

In its sample, this clone was seen once. The chain is built from TRBV11-1 and TRBJ2-3, with 14 bases aligning to TRBD2. With V trimmed by 5 bases and J by 4 bases, 5 bases remained unmatched. CDR1 is SGHAT and CDR2 is FQDESV in the germline V gene (reference sequence). The CDR3 runs 16 residues. The CDR3 DNA is TGTGCCAGCAGCCGAGGGACTAGCGGGAGTCCAGATACGCAGTATTTT. Amino acid sequence: CASSRGTSGSPDTQYF.

V usage is TRBV6-5 and J usage is TRBJ2-7, with D tentatively TRBD1 (5 bases). Trimming took 6 bases from V and 6 from J, leaving 12 bases between them. This CDR3 spans 12 amino acids. Germline V gene lookup returns CDR1 MNHEY and CDR2 SVGAGI. The CDR3 DNA reads as TGTGCCAGCAGGAAGGGGCGTTTCGAGCAGTACTTC. Encoded protein: CASRKGRFEQYF.

Only one count was recorded for this clone. The chain is built from TRBV6-5 and TRBJ1-2; TRBD1 agrees at 9 bases. The CDR3 contains 15 residues. CDR1 and CDR2 (germline): MNHEY, SVGAGI. The V gene end was trimmed by 2 bases and the J gene end by 8 bases; junction bases not matched to a gene: 9. This CDR3 reads CASSYPGQGGWGYTF. In DNA form, the CDR3 reads TGTGCCAGCAGTTACCCGGGACAGGGAGGTTGGGGCTACACCTTC.

V gene TRBV12-5 combines with J gene TRBJ2-5; 16 bases are shared with TRBD2. V shed 6 bases and J 5 bases; nucleotides not matched to a gene: 12. CDR3 length: 18 residues. Germline V CDR1 and CDR2: LGHNT, FRNRAP. The CDR3 is CASGQRGTSGRAGETQYF. CDR3 nucleotides: TGTGCTAGTGGCCAACGAGGGACTAGCGGGAGGGCCGGGGAGACCCAGTACTTC.

The gene calls are TRBV6-5 and TRBJ1-2; D remains unclear. CDR3 length: 12 amino acids. Germline V gene data show CDR1 as MNHEY and CDR2 as SVGAGI. V lost 8 bases to trimming and J lost 3 bases, with 10 bases between them. In DNA, the CDR3 is TGTGCCAGCTCTACCGGGGACTATGGCTACACCTTC. It encodes CASSTGDYGYTF.

This sequence joins TRBV30 and TRBJ1-1; the D gene is possibly TRBD1 (5 bases). V shed 0 bases and J shed 4 bases, with 15 bases lying between them. CDR1 GTSNPN and CDR2 SVGIG come from the germline V gene (reference sequence). This CDR3 contains 15 residues. The CDR3 here is CAWSVRAGRGTEAFF. The CDR3 nucleotides read TGTGCCTGGAGTGTACGGGCAGGGAGGGGCACTGAAGCTTTCTTT.

The V call is TRBV29-1, the J call TRBJ2-1, with 13 nucleotides matching TRBD2. The trim removed 4 bases at V and 9 bases at J, leaving 3 bases unmatched. The CDR3 covers 13 residues. CDR1 is SQVTM, CDR2 ANQGSEA, per germline. CDR3 sequence (DNA): TGCAGCGTTGCGGGACTAGCGGGACTTGAGCAGTTCTTC. Amino acid sequence: CSVAGLAGLEQFF.